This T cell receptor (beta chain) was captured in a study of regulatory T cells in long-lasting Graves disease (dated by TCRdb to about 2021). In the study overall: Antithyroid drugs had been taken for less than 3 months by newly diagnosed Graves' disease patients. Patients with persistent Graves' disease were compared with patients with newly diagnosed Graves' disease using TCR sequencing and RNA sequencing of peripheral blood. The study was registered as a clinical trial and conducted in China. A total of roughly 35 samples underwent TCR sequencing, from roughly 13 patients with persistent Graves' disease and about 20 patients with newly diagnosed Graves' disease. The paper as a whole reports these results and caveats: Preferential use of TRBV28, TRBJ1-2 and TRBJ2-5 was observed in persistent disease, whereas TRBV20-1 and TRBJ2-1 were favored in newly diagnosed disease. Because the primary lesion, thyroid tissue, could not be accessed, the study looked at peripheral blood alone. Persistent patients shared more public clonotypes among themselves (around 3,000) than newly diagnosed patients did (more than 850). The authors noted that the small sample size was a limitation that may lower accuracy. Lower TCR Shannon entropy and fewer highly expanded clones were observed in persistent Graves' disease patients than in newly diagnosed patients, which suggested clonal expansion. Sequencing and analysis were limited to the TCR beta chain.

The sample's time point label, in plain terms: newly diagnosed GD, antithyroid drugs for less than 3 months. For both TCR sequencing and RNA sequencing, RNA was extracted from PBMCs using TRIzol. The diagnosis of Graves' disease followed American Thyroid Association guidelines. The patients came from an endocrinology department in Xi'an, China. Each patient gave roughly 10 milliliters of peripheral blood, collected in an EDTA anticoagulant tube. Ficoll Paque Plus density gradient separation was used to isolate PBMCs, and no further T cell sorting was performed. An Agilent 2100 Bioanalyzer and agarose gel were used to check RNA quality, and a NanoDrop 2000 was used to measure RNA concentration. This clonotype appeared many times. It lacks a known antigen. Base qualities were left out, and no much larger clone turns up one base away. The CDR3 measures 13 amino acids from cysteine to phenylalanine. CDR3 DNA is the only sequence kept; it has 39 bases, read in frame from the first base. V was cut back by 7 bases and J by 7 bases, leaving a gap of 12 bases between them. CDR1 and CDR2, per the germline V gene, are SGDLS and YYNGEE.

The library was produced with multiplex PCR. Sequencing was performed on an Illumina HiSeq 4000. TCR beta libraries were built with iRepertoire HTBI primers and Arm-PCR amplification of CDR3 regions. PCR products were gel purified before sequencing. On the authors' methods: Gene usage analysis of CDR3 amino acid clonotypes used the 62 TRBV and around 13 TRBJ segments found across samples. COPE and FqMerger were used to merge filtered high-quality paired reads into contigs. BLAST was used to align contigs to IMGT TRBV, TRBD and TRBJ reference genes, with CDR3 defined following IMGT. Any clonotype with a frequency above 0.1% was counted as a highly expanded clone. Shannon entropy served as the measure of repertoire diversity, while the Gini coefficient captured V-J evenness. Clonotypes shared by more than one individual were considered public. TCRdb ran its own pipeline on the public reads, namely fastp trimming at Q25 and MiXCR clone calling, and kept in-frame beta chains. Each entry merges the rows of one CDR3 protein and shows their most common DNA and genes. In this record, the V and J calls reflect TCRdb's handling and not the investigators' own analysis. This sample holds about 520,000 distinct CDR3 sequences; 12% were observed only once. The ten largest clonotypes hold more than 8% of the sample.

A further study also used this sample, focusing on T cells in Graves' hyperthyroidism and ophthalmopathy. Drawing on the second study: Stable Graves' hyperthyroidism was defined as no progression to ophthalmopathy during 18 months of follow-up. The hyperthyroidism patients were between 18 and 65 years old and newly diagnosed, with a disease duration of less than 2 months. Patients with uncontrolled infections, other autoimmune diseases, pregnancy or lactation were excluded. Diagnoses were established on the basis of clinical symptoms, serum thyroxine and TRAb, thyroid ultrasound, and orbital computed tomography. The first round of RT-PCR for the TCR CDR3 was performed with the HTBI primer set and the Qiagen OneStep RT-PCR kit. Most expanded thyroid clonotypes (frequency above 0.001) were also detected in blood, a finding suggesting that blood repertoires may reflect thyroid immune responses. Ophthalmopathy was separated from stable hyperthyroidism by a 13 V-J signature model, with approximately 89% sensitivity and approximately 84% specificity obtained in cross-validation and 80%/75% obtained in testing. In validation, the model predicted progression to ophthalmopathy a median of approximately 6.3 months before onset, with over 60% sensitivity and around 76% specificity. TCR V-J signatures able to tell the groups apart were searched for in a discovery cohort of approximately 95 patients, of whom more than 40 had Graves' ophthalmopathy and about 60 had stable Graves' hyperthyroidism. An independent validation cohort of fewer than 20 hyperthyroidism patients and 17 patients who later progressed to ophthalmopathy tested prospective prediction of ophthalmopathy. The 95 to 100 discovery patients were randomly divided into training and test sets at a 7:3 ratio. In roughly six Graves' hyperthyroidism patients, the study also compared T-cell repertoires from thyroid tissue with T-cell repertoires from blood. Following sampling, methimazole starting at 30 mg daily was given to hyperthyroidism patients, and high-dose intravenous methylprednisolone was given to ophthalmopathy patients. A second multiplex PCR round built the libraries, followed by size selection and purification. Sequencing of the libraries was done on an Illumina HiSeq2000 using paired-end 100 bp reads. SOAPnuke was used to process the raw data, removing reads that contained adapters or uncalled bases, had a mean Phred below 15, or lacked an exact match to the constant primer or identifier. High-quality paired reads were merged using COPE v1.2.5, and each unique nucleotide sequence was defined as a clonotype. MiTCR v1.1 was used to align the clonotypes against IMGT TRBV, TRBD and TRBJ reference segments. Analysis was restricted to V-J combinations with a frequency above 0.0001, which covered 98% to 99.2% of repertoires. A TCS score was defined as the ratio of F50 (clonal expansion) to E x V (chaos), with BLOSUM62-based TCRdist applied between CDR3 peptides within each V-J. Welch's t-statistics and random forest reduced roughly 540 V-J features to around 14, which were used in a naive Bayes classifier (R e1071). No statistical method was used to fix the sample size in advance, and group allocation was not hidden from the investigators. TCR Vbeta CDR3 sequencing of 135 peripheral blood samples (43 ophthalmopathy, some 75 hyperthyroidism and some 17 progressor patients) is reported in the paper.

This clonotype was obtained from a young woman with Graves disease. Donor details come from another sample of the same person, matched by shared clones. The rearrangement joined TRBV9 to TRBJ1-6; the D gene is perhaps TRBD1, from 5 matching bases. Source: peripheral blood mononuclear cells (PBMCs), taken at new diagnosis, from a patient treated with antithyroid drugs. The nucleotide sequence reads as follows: TGTGCCAGCCAGGGTCGATGGAATTCACCCCTCCACTTT. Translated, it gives CASQGRWNSPLHF.